The rows below give T cell receptor beta chains drawn from one sample of a study of TIL therapy for anti-PD-1-resistant metastatic lung cancer. TCRdb's table, derived via immunoSEQ multiplex PCR, lists solely in-frame clones and lacks some. This sample yields about 59,000 clones, of which around four fifths are seen a single time; around 1.7% belongs to the top ten. The source was blood, collected at baseline. Receptors were obtained from a person aged 25-85 years with non-small cell lung cancer. CDR3s include the opening cysteine and the closing phenylalanine or tryptophan. The D gene is left open where the match is weak. A row's size may be missing; if present it is once, few, many or a size class.

j_call clone_size v_call d_call cdr3_nt cdr3_aa
TRBJ2-5 once TRBV28 NA TGTGCCAGCAGTTCCGCCGGGGAGATGAAAGAGACCCAGTACTTC CASSSAGEMKETQYF
TRBJ1-5 NA TRBV29-1 TRBD1 TGCAGCGTTGAGGGACAGCCTAATCAGCCCCAGCATTTT CSVEGQPNQPQHF
TRBJ2-2 NA TRBV5-1 TRBD1 TGCGCCAGCAGCCGGCAGGGGGCGAATTCGGTCACCGGGGAGCTGTTTTTT CASSRQGANSVTGELFF
TRBJ2-7 NA TRBV15 NA TGTGCCACCAGCAGAGATGTTAACGCTCGGTCAGGAGGCGAGCAGTACTTC CATSRDVNARSGGEQYF
TRBJ2-7 NA TRBV4-3 NA TGCGCCAGCAGCCAAGTCGTTGGCTACGAGCAGTACTTC CASSQVVGYEQYF
TRBJ2-5 NA TRBV27 NA TGTGCCAGCAGTCACGGACCGTGGCGGGAGACCCAGTACTTC CASSHGPWRETQYF
TRBJ1-3 NA TRBV5-1 NA TGCGCCAGCAGCTTGGCGGTAGGGGCTGGAAACACCATATATTTT CASSLAVGAGNTIYF
TRBJ1-5 NA TRBV19 TRBD1 TGTGCCAGTAGTATACTGACAGGGAGCAATCAGCCCCAGCATTTT CASSILTGSNQPQHF
TRBJ2-1 NA TRBV5-6 NA TGTGCCAGCAGCCTCTCCCTGGGGTCCTACAATGAGCAGTTCTTC CASSLSLGSYNEQFF
TRBJ2-3 NA TRBV29-1 TRBD1 TGCAGCTCGGGCAAGGGGGCTACAGATACGCAGTATTTT CSSGKGATDTQYF
TRBJ2-2 NA TRBV7-8 TRBD2 TGTGCCAGCAGCTTCAGACTAGCGGGGGGTTACACCGGGGAGCTGTTTTTT CASSFRLAGGYTGELFF
TRBJ1-1 NA TRBV11-3 NA TGTGCCAGCAGCCTCCGGGTTAACACTGAAGCTTTCTTT CASSLRVNTEAFF